The 13 T cell receptor beta chains below were found in one sample sequenced in a study of blood T cell repertoires in COVID-19. Profiled with immunoSEQ multiplex PCR; TCRdb holds only in-frame clones, not every one. The sample includes over 35,000 clones, about four fifths of them seen just once. Material for sequencing was peripheral blood. The origin of the receptors is a man aged 40-49 years with active or convalescent COVID-19.

This clone was recorded only once. The CDR3 sequence is CASMSGNYEQYF. DNA for the CDR3: TGTGCCAGCATGTCGGGGAACTACGAGCAGTACTTC. V usage is TRBV6-5 and J usage is TRBJ2-7, with a weak D call TRBD2 (5 bases). The germline gives CDR1 MNHEY, CDR2 SVGAGI. The CDR3 covers 12 residues. The germline V and J ends were trimmed by 7 bases and 3 bases, with 10 bases remaining between them.

V usage is TRBV6-5 and J usage is TRBJ2-7, with D unclear. The length of the CDR3 is 15 residues. Germline V gives CDR1 MNHEY, CDR2 SVGAGI. The V and J ends lost 0 bases and 6 bases respectively, with 15 bases between them. In nucleotides, the CDR3 is TGTGCCAGCAGTTACTCGACAAGATCGGCAAGCGAGCAGTACTTC. Protein: CASSYSTRSASEQYF.

The genes are TRBV14 and TRBJ1-1; maybe TRBD1 (6 bases). The germline CDR1 and CDR2 sequences are SGHDN and FVKESK. This CDR3 region has 16 residues. V was cut by 4 bases and J by 3 bases, with 18 bases left in between. This chain's CDR3 is CASSLRRGGRYTEAFF. CDR3 nucleotide sequence: TGTGCCAGCAGCCTCAGGAGGGGGGGCCGATACACTGAAGCTTTCTTT.

Details on this clone: Different DNA sequences within this sample yield the same CDR3. The genes are TRBV5-1 and TRBJ2-1, with 8 bases lining up with TRBD1. Trimming at V came to 2 bases and at J to 6 bases, leaving 1 base not matched to a gene. Germline V gene data show CDR1 as SGHRS and CDR2 as YFSETQ. The CDR3 has 13 residues. In DNA form, the CDR3 reads TGCGCCAGCAGCTTTACAGGGGGCAATGAGCAGTTCTTC. This encodes CASSFTGGNEQFF.

This chain joins TRBV24-1 and TRBJ2-2; D is perhaps TRBD2 (6 bases). The germline V and J ends were trimmed by 5 bases and 7 bases, with 19 bases remaining between them. The germline V gene has CDR1 KGHDR and CDR2 SFDVKD. The CDR3 is 16 residues long. CDR3 DNA: TGTGCCACCAGTGGCAGGAGGGAGATGAGCATCGGGGAGCTGTTTTTT. Protein sequence: CATSGRREMSIGELFF.

The chain joins TRBV5-8 to TRBJ2-1; 9 bases are shared with TRBD2. CDR3 length: 17 amino acids. The V segment lost 0 bases and the J segment 0 bases; nucleotides outside the gene matches: 4. The germline V gene encodes CDR1 SGHTS and CDR2 YDEGEE. The CDR3 protein is CASSLVAGGSSYNEQFF. CDR3 DNA: TGTGCCAGCAGCTTGGTGGCGGGGGGGAGCTCCTACAATGAGCAGTTCTTC. Based on the CDR3 plus reference TRBV5-8 and TRBJ2-1, the full variable domain is EAGVTQSPTHLIKTRGQQATLRCSPISGHTSVYWYQQALGLGLQFLLWYDEGEERNRGNFPPRFSGRQFPNYSSELNVNALELEDSALYLCASSLVAGGSSYNEQFFGPGTRLTVL.

The V gene is TRBV7-9, the J gene TRBJ1-1; D remains ambiguous. V lost 1 base and J lost 4, with 10 bases in between. The CDR3 has 14 amino acids. CDR1 SEHNR and CDR2 FQNEAQ come from the germline V gene (reference sequence). CDR3 protein: CASSLGRTSTEAFF. The CDR3 DNA sequence: TGTGCCAGCAGCTTAGGGCGAACTAGCACTGAAGCTTTCTTT. Supplemented by reference TRBV7-9 and TRBJ1-1, the full variable domain reads DTGVSQNPRHKITKRGQNVTFRCDPISEHNRLYWYRQTLGQGPEFLTYFQNEAQLEKSRLLSDRFSAERPKGSFSTLEIQRTEQGDSAMYLCASSLGRTSTEAFFGQGTRLTVV.

V and J are TRBV27 and TRBJ2-1; perhaps TRBD2 as D (6 bases). The length of the CDR3 is 12 residues. The germline V gene has CDR1 MNHEY and CDR2 SMNVEV (reference sequence). The V and J ends lost 6 bases and 7 bases respectively, with 10 bases between them. CDR3 protein: CASSRSGNEQFF. DNA of the CDR3: TGTGCCAGCAGCAGGAGCGGGAATGAGCAGTTCTTC.

V and J are TRBV6-5 and TRBJ1-2; D is uncertain. CDR1 MNHEY and CDR2 SVGAGI come from the germline V gene. Trimming took 6 bases from V and 0 from J, leaving 8 bases between them. The CDR3 sequence is 13 residues long. CDR3 loop: CASSRGANYGYTF. In DNA, the CDR3 is TGTGCCAGCAGCCGGGGAGCTAACTATGGCTACACCTTC.

The J gene is TRBJ2-7, the V gene TRBV19, with TRBD1 as a possible D gene (6 bases). The length of the CDR3 is 13 residues. Germline V gene data show CDR1 as LNHDA and CDR2 as SQIVND (reference sequence). Trimming took off 5 bases at V and 6 bases at J, with 14 bases between the two ends. The CDR3 loop is CASSPRGGSEQYF. CDR3 nucleotides: TGTGCCAGTAGTCCCAGGGGCGGGTCCGAGCAGTACTTC.

The J gene is TRBJ2-3, the V gene TRBV27; D possibly corresponds to TRBD2 (5 bases). CDR1 and CDR2 from the germline V gene are MNHEY and SMNVEV (reference sequence). The CDR3 loop spans 15 amino acids. Trimming cost V 1 base and J 5 bases, with 13 bases left between them. The CDR3 spells CASSLYEGEGDTQYF. The CDR3 DNA follows: TGTGCCAGCAGTTTATATGAGGGAGAGGGAGATACGCAGTATTTT.

J is TRBJ1-4 and V is TRBV5-1; the D gene is possibly TRBD1 (6 bases). Trimming removed 2 bases from V and 4 bases from J, with 9 bases in between. Germline CDR1 SGHRS, CDR2 YFSETQ. The CDR3 consists of 14 residues. The CDR3 spells CASSLGGDNEKLFF. The CDR3 bases are TGCGCCAGCAGCTTAGGGGGGGATAATGAAAAACTGTTTTTT. Looking up the rest from reference TRBV5-1 and TRBJ1-4 gives the full variable domain: KAGVTQTPRYLIKTRGQQVTLSCSPISGHRSVSWYQQTPGQGLQFLFEYFSETQRNKGNFPGRFSGRQFSNSRSEMNVSTLELGDSALYLCASSLGGDNEKLFFGSGTQLSVL.

This clone is termed large. The genes are TRBV4-3 and TRBJ1-2, with no clear D. V was pared by 4 bases and J by 6 bases, with 15 bases between. The CDR3 is 14 residues long. CDR1 LGHNA and CDR2 YSLEER come from the germline V gene. CDR3 nucleotide sequence: TGCGCCAGCAGCCCCAGCTCTGGGCGGGATGGCTACACCTTC. The encoded protein is CASSPSSGRDGYTF.